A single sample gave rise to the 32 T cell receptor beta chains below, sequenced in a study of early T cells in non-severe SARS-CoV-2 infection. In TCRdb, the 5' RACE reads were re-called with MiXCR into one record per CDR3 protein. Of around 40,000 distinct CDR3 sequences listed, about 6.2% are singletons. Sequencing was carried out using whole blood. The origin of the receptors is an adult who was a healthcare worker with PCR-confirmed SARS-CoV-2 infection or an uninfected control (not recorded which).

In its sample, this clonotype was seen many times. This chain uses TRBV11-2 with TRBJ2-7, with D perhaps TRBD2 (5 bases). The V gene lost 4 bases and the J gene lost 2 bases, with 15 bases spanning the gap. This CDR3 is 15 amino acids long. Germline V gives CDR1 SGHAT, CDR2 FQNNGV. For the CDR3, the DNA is TGTGCCAGCAGCTCTATACAGACGGGGACCTACGAGCAGTACTTC. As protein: CASSSIQTGTYEQYF.

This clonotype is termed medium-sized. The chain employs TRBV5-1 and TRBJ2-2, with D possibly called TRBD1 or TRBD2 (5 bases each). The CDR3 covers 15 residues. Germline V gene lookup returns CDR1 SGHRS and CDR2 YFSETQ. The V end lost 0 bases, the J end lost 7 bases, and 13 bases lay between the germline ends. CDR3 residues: CASSLVRDPSGELFF. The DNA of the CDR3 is TGCGCCAGCAGCTTGGTGAGGGACCCCAGCGGGGAGCTGTTTTTT. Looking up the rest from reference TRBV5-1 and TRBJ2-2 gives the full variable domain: KAGVTQTPRYLIKTRGQQVTLSCSPISGHRSVSWYQQTPGQGLQFLFEYFSETQRNKGNFPGRFSGRQFSNSRSEMNVSTLELGDSALYLCASSLVRDPSGELFFGEGSRLTVL.

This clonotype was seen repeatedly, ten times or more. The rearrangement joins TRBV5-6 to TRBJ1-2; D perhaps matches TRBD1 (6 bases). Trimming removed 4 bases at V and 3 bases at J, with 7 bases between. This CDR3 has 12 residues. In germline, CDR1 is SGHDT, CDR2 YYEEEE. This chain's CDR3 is CASSRQDYGYTF. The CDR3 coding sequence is TGTGCCAGCAGCCGACAGGACTATGGCTACACCTTC.

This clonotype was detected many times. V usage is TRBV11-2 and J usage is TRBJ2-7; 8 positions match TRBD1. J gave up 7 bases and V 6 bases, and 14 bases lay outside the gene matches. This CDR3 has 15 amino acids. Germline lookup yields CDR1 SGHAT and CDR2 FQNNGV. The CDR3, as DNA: TGTGCCAGCAGACACTCAGGGGGCGTTCGGAGGGAGCAGTACTTC. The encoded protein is CASRHSGGVRREQYF.

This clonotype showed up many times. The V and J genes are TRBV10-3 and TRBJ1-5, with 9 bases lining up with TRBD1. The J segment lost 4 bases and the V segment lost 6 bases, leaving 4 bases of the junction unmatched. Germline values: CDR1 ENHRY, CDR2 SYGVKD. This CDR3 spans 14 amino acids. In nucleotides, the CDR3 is TGTGCCATCAGAGCCGGGACAGGGAATCAGCCCCAGCATTTT. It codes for CAIRAGTGNQPQHF.

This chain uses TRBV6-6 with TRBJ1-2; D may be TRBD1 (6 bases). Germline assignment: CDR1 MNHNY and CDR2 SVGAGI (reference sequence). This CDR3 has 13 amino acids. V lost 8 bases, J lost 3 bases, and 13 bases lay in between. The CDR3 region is CASSPGEYYGYTF. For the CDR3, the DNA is TGTGCCAGCTCCCCAGGGGAGTACTATGGCTACACCTTC.

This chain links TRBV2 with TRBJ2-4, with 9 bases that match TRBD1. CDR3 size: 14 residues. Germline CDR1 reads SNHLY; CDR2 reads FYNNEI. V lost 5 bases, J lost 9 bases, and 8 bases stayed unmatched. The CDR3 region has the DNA TGTGCCAGCAGTTCCGGGACAGGGTACGGCATTCAGTACTTC. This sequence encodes CASSSGTGYGIQYF.

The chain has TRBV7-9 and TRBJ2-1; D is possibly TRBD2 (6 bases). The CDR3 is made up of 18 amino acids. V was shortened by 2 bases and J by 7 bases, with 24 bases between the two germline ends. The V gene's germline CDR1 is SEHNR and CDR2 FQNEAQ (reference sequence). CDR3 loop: CASSLPLREGGKRNEQFF. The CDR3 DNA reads TGTGCCAGCAGCTTACCCCTCCGTGAGGGCGGGAAAAGGAATGAGCAGTTCTTC.

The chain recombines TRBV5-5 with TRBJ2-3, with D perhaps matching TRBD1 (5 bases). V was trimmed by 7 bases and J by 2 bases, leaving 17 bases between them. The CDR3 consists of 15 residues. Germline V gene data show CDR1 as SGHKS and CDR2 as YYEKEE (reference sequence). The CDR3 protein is CASDTTGLNTDTQYF. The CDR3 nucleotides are TGTGCCAGCGATACTACAGGTCTGAACACAGATACGCAGTATTTT. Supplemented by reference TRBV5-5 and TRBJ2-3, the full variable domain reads DAGVTQSPTHLIKTRGQQVTLRCSPISGHKSVSWYQQVLGQGPQFIFQYYEKEERGRGNFPDRFSARQFPNYSSELNVNALLLGDSALYLCASDTTGLNTDTQYFGPGTRLTVL.

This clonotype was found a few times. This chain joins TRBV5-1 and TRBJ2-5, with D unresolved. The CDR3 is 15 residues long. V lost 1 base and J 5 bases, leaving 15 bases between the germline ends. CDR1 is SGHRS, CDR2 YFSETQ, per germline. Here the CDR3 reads CASSLLGPDGETQYF. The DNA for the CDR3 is TGCGCCAGCAGCTTGCTTGGACCCGACGGCGAGACCCAGTACTTC. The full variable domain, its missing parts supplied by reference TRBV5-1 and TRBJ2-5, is KAGVTQTPRYLIKTRGQQVTLSCSPISGHRSVSWYQQTPGQGLQFLFEYFSETQRNKGNFPGRFSGRQFSNSRSEMNVSTLELGDSALYLCASSLLGPDGETQYFGPGTRLLVL.

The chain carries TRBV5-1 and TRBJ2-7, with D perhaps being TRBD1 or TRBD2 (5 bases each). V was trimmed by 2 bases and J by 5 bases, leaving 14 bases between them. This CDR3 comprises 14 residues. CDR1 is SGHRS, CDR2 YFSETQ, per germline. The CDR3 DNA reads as TGCGCCAGCAGCTTCACGGACTCGGGGCACGAGCAGTACTTC. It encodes CASSFTDSGHEQYF.

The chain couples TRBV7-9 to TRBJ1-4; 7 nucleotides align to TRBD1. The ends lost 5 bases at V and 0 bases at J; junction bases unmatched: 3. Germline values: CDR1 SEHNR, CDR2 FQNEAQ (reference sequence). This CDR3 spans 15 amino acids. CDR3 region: CASSAGTATNEKLFF. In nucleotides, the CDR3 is TGTGCCAGCAGCGCCGGGACAGCAACTAATGAAAAACTGTTTTTT.

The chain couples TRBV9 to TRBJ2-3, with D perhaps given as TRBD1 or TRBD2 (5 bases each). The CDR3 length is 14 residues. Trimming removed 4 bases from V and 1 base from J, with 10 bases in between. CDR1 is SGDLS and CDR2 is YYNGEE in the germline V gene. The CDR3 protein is CASSRGEGTDTQYF. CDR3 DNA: TGTGCCAGCAGCAGAGGGGAAGGCACAGATACGCAGTATTTT.

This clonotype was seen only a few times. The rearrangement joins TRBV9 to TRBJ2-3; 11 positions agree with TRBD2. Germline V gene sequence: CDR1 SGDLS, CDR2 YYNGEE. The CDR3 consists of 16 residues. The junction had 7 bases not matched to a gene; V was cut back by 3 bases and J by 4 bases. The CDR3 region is CASSADSGRAPDTQYF. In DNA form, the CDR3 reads TGTGCCAGCAGCGCCGATAGCGGGAGGGCCCCAGATACGCAGTATTTT.

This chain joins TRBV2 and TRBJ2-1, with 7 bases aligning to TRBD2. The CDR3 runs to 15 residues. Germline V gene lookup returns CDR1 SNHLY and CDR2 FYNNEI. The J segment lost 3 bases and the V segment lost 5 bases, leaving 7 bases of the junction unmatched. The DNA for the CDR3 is TGTGCCAGCAGTTTAGAACGCGGGAGCTACAATGAGCAGTTCTTC. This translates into CASSLERGSYNEQFF.

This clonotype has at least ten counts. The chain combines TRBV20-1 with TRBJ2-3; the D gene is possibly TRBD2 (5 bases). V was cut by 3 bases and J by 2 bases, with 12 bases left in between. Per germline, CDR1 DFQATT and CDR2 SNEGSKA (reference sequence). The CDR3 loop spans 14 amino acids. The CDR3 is CSARSGVITDTQYF. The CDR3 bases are TGCAGTGCTAGGTCCGGGGTTATCACAGATACGCAGTATTTT.

CDR3 nucleotide sequence: TGCGCCAGCAGCCAACAAACAGGGGTCGAGCAGTACTTC. As protein: CASSQQTGVEQYF. The chain carries TRBV4-1 and TRBJ2-7; TRBD1 aligns across 7 bases. V was clipped by 2 bases and J by 6 bases; unmatched bases: 4. The CDR3 extends over 13 amino acids. Germline values: CDR1 MGHRA, CDR2 YSYEKL.

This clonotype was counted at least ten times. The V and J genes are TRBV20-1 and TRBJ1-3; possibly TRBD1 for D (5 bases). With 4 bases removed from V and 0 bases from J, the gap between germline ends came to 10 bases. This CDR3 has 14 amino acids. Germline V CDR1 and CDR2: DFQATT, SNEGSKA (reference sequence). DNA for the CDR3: TGCAGTGCTACTGACAGCTCCTCTGGAAACACCATATATTTT. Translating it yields CSATDSSSGNTIYF.

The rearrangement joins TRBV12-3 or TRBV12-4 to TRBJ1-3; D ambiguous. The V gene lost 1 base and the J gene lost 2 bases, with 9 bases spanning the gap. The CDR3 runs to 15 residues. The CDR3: CASSLGDSAGNTIYF. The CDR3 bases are TGTGCCAGCAGTTTAGGGGATAGCGCTGGAAACACCATATATTTT.

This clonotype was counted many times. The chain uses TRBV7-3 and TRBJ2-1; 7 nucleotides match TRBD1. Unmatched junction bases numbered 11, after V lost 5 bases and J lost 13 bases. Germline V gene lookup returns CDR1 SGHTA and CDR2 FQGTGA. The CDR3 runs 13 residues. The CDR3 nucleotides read TGTGCCAGCAGCCGACCCGGGACAGAGGTCCAGTTCTTC. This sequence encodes CASSRPGTEVQFF.

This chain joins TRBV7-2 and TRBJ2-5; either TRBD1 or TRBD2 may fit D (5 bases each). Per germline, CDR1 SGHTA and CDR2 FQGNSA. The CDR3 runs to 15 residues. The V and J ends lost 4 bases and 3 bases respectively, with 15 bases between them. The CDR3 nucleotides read TGTGCCAGCAGCTACGTCGGGACGCCAAAAGAGACCCAGTACTTC. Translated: CASSYVGTPKETQYF. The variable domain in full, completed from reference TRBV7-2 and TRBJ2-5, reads GAGVSQSPSNKVTEKGKDVELRCDPISGHTALYWYRQSLGQGLEFLIYFQGNSAPDKSGLPSDRFSAERTGGSVSTLTIQRTQQEDSAVYLCASSYVGTPKETQYFGPGTRLLVL.

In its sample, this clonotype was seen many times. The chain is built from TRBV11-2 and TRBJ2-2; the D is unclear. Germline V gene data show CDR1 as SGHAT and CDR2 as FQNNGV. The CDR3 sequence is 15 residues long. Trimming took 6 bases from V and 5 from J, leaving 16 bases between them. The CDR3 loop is CASRHLTGRTGELFF. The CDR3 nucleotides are TGTGCCAGCAGACACCTGACGGGCAGGACCGGGGAGCTGTTTTTT.

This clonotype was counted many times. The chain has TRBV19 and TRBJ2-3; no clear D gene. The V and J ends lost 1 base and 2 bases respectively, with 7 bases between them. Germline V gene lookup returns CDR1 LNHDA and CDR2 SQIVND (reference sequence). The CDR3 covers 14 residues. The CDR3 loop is CASSIVYSTDTQYF. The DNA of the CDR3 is TGTGCCAGTAGTATAGTCTACTCCACAGATACGCAGTATTTT. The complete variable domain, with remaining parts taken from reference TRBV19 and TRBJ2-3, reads DGGITQSPKYLFRKEGQNVTLSCEQNLNHDAMYWYRQDPGQGLRLIYYSQIVNDFQKGDIAEGYSVSREKKESFPLTVTSAQKNPTAFYLCASSIVYSTDTQYFGPGTRLTVL.

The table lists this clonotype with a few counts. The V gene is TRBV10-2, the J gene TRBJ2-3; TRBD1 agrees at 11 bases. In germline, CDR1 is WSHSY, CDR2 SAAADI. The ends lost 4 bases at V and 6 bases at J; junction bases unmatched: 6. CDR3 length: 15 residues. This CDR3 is CASSGDRGLRDTQYF. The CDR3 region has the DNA TGCGCCAGCAGTGGGGACAGGGGGTTGAGGGATACGCAGTATTTT.

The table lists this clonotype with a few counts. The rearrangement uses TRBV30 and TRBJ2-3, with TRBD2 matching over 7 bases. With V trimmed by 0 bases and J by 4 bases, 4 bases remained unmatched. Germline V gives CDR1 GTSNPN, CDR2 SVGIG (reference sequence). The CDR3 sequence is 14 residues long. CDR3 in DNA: TGTGCCTGGAGTGTAGGCGGGAGCCCAGATACGCAGTATTTT. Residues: CAWSVGGSPDTQYF. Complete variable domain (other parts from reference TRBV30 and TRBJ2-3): SQTIHQWPATLVQPVGSPLSLECTVEGTSNPNLYWYRQAAGRGLQLLFYSVGIGQISSEVPQNLSASRPQDRQFILSSKKLLLSDSGFYLCAWSVGGSPDTQYFGPGTRLTVL.

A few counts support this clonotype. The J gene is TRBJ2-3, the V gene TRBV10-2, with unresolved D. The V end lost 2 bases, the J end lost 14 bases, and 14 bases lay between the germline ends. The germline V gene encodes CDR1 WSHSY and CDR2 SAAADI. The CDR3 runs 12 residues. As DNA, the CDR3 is TGCGCCAGCAGTGAGGGTAGAAGTAAGCCGTATTTT. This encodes CASSEGRSKPYF.

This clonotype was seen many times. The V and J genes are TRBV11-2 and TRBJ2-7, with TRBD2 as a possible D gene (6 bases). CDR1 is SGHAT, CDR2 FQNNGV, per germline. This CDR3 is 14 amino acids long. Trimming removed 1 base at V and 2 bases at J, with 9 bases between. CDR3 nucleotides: TGTGCCAGCAGCTTAGGCGGGGACCCCTACGAGCAGTACTTC. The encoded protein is CASSLGGDPYEQYF.

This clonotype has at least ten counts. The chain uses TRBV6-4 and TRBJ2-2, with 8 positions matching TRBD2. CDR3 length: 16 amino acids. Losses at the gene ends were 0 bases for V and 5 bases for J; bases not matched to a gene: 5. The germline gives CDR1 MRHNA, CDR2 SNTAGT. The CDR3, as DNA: TGTGCCAGCAGTGACTCGAAACGGGAGGGGACCGGGGAGCTGTTTTTT. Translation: CASSDSKREGTGELFF.

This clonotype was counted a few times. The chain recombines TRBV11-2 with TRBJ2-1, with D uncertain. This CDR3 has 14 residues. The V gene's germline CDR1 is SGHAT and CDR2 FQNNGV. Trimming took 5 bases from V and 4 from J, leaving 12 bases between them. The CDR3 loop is CASSRFEMYNEQFF. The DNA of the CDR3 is TGTGCCAGCAGCCGATTTGAAATGTACAATGAGCAGTTCTTC.

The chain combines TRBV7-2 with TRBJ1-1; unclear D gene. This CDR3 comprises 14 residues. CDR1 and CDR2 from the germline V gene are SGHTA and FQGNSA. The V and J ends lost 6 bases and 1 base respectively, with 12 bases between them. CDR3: CASRQRTENTEAFF. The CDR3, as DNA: TGTGCCAGCAGGCAGAGGACGGAGAACACTGAAGCTTTCTTT.

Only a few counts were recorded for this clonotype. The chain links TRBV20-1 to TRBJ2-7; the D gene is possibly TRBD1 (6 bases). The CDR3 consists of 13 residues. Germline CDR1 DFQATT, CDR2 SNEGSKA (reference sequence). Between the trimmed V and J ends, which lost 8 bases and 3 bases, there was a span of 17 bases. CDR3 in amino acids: CSPVPGHNYEQYF. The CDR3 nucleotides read TGCAGTCCAGTACCGGGACACAACTACGAGCAGTACTTC.

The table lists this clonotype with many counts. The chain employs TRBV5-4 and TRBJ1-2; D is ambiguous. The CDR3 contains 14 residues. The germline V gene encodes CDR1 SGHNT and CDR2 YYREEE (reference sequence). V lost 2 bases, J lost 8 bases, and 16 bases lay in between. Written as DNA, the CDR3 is TGTGCCAGCAGCTTCGTGGGAGATAGTCAAGGCTACACCTTC. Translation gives CASSFVGDSQGYTF.